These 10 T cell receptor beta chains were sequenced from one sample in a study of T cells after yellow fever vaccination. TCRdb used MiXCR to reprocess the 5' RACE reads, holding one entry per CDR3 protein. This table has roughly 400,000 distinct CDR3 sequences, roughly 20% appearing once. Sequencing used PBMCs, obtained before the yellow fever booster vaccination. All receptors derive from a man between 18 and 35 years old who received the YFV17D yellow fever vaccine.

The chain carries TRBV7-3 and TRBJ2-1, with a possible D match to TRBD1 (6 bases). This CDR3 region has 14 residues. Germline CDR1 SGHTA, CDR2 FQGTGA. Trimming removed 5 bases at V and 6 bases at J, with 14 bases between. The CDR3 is CASSPGAGRNEQFF. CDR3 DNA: TGTGCCAGCAGCCCAGGGGCGGGCCGCAATGAGCAGTTCTTC.

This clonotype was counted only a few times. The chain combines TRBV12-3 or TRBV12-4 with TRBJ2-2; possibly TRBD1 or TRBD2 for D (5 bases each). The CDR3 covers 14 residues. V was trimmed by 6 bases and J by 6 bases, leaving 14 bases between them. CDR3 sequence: CASRPGWDAGELFF. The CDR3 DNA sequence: TGTGCCAGCAGACCTGGATGGGACGCCGGGGAGCTGTTTTTT.

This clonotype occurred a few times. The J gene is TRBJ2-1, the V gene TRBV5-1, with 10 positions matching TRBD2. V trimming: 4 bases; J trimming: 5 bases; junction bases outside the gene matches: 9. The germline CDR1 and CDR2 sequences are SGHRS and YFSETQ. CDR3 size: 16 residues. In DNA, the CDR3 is TGCGCCAGCAGCCCGACCCTAGCGGGGGAGAACAATGAGCAGTTCTTC. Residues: CASSPTLAGENNEQFF.

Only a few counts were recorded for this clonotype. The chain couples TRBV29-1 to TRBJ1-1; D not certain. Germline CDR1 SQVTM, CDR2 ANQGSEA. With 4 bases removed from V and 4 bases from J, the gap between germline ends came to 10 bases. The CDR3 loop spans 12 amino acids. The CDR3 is CSVASEGTEAFF. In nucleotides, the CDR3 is TGCAGCGTTGCCTCGGAGGGCACTGAAGCTTTCTTT.

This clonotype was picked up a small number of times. The CDR3 spells CASSLTQDEQYF. The CDR3 nucleotides are TGTGCCAGCAGCCTGACTCAGGACGAGCAGTACTTC. V is TRBV7-9 and J is TRBJ2-7; D remains ambiguous. The CDR3 consists of 12 residues. The V gene lost 5 bases and the J gene lost 5 bases, with 10 bases spanning the gap. Germline CDR1 SEHNR, CDR2 FQNEAQ (reference sequence).

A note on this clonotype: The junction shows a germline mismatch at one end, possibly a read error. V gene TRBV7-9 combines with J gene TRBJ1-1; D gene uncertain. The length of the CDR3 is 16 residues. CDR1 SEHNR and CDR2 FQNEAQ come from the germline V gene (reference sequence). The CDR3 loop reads CASRLGSPYMNTEAFF. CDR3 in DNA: TGTGCCAGCAGATTAGGGAGCCCTTATATGAACACTGAAGCTTTCTTT.

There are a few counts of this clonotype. The CDR3 spells CASSGGGGEAFF. In DNA form, the CDR3 reads TGCGCCAGCAGTGGCGGAGGAGGTGAAGCTTTCTTT. The chain joins TRBV10-2 to TRBJ1-1, with D uncertain. V was pared by 4 bases and J by 7 bases, with 10 bases between. Germline loops: CDR1 WSHSY, CDR2 SAAADI. The CDR3 length is 12 residues.

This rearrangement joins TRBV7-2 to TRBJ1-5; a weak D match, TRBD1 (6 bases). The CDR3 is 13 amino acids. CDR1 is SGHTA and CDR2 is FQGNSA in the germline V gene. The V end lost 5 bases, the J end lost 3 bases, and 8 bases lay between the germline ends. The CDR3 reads CASSQGHNQPQHF. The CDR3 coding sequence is TGTGCCAGCAGCCAGGGACACAATCAGCCCCAGCATTTT.

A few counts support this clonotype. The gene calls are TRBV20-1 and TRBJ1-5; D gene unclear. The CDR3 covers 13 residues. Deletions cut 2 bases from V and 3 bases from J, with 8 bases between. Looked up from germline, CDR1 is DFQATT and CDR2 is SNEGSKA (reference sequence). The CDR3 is CSARRGNNQPQHF. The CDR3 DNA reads TGCAGTGCTAGAAGAGGGAACAATCAGCCCCAGCATTTT.

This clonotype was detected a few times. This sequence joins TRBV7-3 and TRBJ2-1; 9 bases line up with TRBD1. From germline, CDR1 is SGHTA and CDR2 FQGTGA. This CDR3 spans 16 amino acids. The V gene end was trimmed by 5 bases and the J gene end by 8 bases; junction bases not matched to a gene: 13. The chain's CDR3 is CASSPAPGQGIDEQFF. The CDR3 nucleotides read TGTGCCAGCAGCCCCGCCCCGGGACAGGGTATTGATGAGCAGTTCTTC.